Reported below is one T cell receptor (beta chain). These data come from a study of T-cell memory formation after mild COVID-19. TCRdb fed the 5' RACE reads into MiXCR, producing one record per CDR3 protein. The sample carries hundreds of thousands of distinct CDR3 sequences, roughly 18% recorded once. The sample taken for sequencing was PBMCs or a T cell subset sorted from them (not recorded which). This clonotype was sampled from an adult woman who had mild COVID-19 (a few samples of this study predate the infection). Cell type and time point are not known.

The CDR3 nucleotides read TGTGCCAGCAGCGCGTCCCCCACTAGCGGGAGGTTGGACAATGAGCAGTTCTTC. Its translation is CASSASPTSGRLDNEQFF. V usage is TRBV9 and J usage is TRBJ2-1, with 12 bases identical to TRBD2. V lost 3 bases to trimming and J lost 5 bases; unmatched junction nucleotides: 12. Germline V gene sequence: CDR1 SGDLS, CDR2 YYNGEE. The CDR3 sequence is 18 residues long. The variable domain in full, completed from reference TRBV9 and TRBJ2-1, reads DSGVTQTPKHLITATGQRVTLRCSPRSGDLSVYWYQQSLDQGLQFLIQYYNGEERAKGNILERFSAQQFPDLHSELNLSSLELGDSALYFCASSASPTSGRLDNEQFFGPGTRLTVL.